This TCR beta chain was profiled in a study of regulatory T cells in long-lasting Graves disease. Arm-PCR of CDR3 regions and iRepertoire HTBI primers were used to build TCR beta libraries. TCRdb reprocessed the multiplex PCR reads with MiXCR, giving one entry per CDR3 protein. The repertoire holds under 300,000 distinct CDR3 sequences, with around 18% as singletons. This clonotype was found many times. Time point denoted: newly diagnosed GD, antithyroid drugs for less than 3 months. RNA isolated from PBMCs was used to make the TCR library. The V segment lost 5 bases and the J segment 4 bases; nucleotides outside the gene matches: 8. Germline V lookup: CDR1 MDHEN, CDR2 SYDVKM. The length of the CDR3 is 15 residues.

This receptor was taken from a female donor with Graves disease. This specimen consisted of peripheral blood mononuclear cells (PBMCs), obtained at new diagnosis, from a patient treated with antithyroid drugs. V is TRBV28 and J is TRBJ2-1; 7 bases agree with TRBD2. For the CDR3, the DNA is TGTGCCAGCAGTATCCCGGGGGAGGGGTACAATGAGCAGTTCTTC. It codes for CASSIPGEGYNEQFF.